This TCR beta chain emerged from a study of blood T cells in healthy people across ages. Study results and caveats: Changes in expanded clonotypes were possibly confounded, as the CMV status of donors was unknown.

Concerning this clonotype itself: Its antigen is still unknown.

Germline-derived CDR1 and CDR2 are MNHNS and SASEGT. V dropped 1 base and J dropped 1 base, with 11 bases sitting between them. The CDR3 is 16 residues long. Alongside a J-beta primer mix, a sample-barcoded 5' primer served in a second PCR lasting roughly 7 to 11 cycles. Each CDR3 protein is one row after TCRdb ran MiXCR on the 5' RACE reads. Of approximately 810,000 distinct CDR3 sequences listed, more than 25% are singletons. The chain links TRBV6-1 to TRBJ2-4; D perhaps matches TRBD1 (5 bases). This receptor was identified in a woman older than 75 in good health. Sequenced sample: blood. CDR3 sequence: CASSEDKGLAKNIQYF. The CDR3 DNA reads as TGTGCCAGCAGTGAAGATAAGGGGCTGGCCAAAAACATTCAGTACTTC.